Presented here are 13 T cell receptor beta chains from one specimen sequenced in a study of a mutant IDH1 vaccine in newly diagnosed glioma. Their antigens remain unidentified. The time point was: week 35, safety follow-up. The content of each vaccine dose was 300 ug of mutant IDH1 20-mer peptide, and topical imiquimod accompanied it. Clones were read by immunoSEQ multiplex PCR, and TCRdb kept only the in-frame ones, dropping some. The data show roughly 52,000 clones, 76% seen once. This material consisted of PBMCs, taken from a glioma patient whose treatment included an IDH1 peptide vaccine. These receptors all stem from a man aged 35-49 years with glioma.

The chain links TRBV7-9 to TRBJ2-1; TRBD2 matches 10 bases. CDR3 length: 16 residues. The trim removed 4 bases at V and 5 bases at J, leaving 8 bases unmatched. The germline V gene has CDR1 SEHNR and CDR2 FQNEAQ (reference sequence). The CDR3 sequence: CASSSKLAGLNNEQFF. As DNA, the CDR3 is TGTGCCAGCAGCTCCAAACTAGCGGGGTTAAACAATGAGCAGTTCTTC.

This clone is categorized as medium-sized. The chain carries TRBV2 and TRBJ1-3, with a tentative D call TRBD1 (6 bases). Germline CDR1 SNHLY, CDR2 FYNNEI. The CDR3 totals 13 residues. Trimming pared 4 bases from V and 2 bases from J, leaving 6 bases between. CDR3 sequence reads: CASSGGPGNTIYF. In DNA, the CDR3 is TGTGCCAGCAGTGGGGGGCCTGGAAACACCATATATTTT. Looking up the rest from reference TRBV2 and TRBJ1-3 gives the full variable domain: EPEVTQTPSHQVTQMGQEVILRCVPISNHLYFYWYRQILGQKVEFLVSFYNNEISEKSEIFDDQFSVERPDGSNFTLKIRSTKLEDSAMYFCASSGGPGNTIYFGEGSWLTVV.

Here the CDR3 reads CASSPVRTSSQYF. CDR3 DNA: TGTGCCAGCAGCCCTGTCAGGACTAGCTCGCAGTATTTT. This rearrangement joins TRBV6-5 to TRBJ2-3; 8 nucleotides agree with TRBD2. After removal of 6 bases from V and 10 bases from J, the junction contained 9 bases not matched to a gene. Germline CDR1 reads MNHEY; CDR2 reads SVGAGI. The CDR3 has 13 residues.

The V call is TRBV28, the J call TRBJ1-1; tentatively, D is TRBD1 (5 bases). Germline V lookup: CDR1 MDHEN, CDR2 SYDVKM. CDR3 length: 15 residues. Trimming cost V 5 bases and J 1 base, with 14 bases left between them. The DNA of the CDR3 is TGTGCCAGCAGTATCCCTGGGGCAGGGAACACTGAAGCTTTCTTT. This codes for CASSIPGAGNTEAFF. The whole variable domain, remainder taken from reference TRBV28 and TRBJ1-1, is DVKVTQSSRYLVKRTGEKVFLECVQDMDHENMFWYRQDPGLGLRLIYFSYDVKMKEKGDIPEGYSVSREKKERFSLILESASTNQTSMYLCASSIPGAGNTEAFFGQGTRLTVV.

V and J are TRBV5-8 and TRBJ2-4, with a weak D call TRBD2 (5 bases). The ends were cut back, 2 bases at V and 0 bases at J, with 15 bases in the middle. Germline assignment: CDR1 SGHTS and CDR2 YDEGEE. CDR3 length: 17 amino acids. The CDR3 region has the DNA TGTGCCAGCAGCTTACTCGGGGTGATACTAGCCAAAAACATTCAGTACTTC. It encodes CASSLLGVILAKNIQYF.

The rearrangement uses TRBV29-1 and TRBJ2-7; TRBD2 agrees at 7 bases. The CDR3 consists of 12 residues. The germline V gene encodes CDR1 SQVTM and CDR2 ANQGSEA. V dropped 4 bases and J dropped 2; count of bases not matched to a gene: 2. CDR3 loop: CSVGGGPYEQYF. The DNA for the CDR3 is TGCAGCGTTGGCGGGGGACCCTACGAGCAGTACTTC.

V usage is TRBV12-5 and J usage is TRBJ2-7, with a possible D match to TRBD1 (5 bases). The CDR3 is made up of 16 amino acids. V was cut by 6 bases and J by 0 bases, with 18 bases left in between. Germline V gene lookup returns CDR1 LGHNT and CDR2 FRNRAP. The CDR3 sequence: CASGPRMTVSSYEQYF. CDR3 sequence (DNA): TGTGCTAGTGGCCCCCGTATGACAGTCAGCTCCTACGAGCAGTACTTC.

This clone was seen repeatedly, ten times or more. The V and J genes are TRBV4-1 and TRBJ2-2; D unclear. The V end was cut by 1 base, the J end by 4 bases, with 7 bases between. This CDR3 has 14 residues. CDR1 is MGHRA and CDR2 is YSYEKL in the germline V gene. The CDR3 coding sequence is TGCGCCAGCAGCCAAGTGGCCCCCACCGGGGAGCTGTTTTTT. It specifies CASSQVAPTGELFF.

In this sample, this clone turned up a few times. V and J are TRBV30 and TRBJ2-2; possibly TRBD1 for D (6 bases). The CDR3 totals 14 residues. Germline CDR1 reads GTSNPN; CDR2 reads SVGIG (reference sequence). V was shortened by 7 bases and J by 2 bases, with 14 bases between the two germline ends. This chain's CDR3 is CAFRGDTNTGELFF. The DNA of the CDR3 is TGTGCCTTCAGAGGGGACACAAACACCGGGGAGCTGTTTTTT.

This clone appeared a few times. CDR3 residues: CASSQAPTGGGQPQHF. The CDR3 region has the DNA TGCGCCAGCAGCCAAGCTCCGACAGGGGGTGGTCAGCCCCAGCATTTT. V and J are TRBV4-1 and TRBJ1-5; 9 bases match TRBD1. The length of the CDR3 is 16 residues. The germline gives CDR1 MGHRA, CDR2 YSYEKL. V trimming: 1 base; J trimming: 6 bases; junction bases outside the gene matches: 7.

The chain links TRBV7-6 to TRBJ2-1; D call uncertain. Germline CDR1 is SGHVS and CDR2 is FNYEAQ. The CDR3 runs 14 residues. Trimming stripped 0 bases from V and 0 bases from J, with 3 bases between. CDR3 protein: CASSLASSYNEQFF. DNA of the CDR3: TGTGCCAGCAGCTTAGCGAGCTCCTACAATGAGCAGTTCTTC. Full variable domain (rest looked up from reference TRBV7-6 and TRBJ2-1): GAGVSQSPRYKVTKRGQDVALRCDPISGHVSLYWYRQALGQGPEFLTYFNYEAQQDKSGLPNDRFSAERPEGSISTLTIQRTEQRDSAMYRCASSLASSYNEQFFGPGTRLTVL.

The chain combines TRBV30 with TRBJ1-2; no definite D call. CDR1 is GTSNPN, CDR2 SVGIG, per germline (reference sequence). The CDR3 totals 11 residues. V lost 3 bases, J lost 10 bases, and 12 bases lay in between. CDR3 sequence: CAWRSLGDYTF. CDR3 DNA sequence: TGTGCCTGGAGAAGTCTCGGGGACTACACCTTC. The full variable domain, with the rest looked up from reference TRBV30 and TRBJ1-2, is SQTIHQWPATLVQPVGSPLSLECTVEGTSNPNLYWYRQAAGRGLQLLFYSVGIGQISSEVPQNLSASRPQDRQFILSSKKLLLSDSGFYLCAWRSLGDYTFGSGTRLTVV.

In its sample, this clone was seen once. The rearrangement joins TRBV11-2 to TRBJ2-1; 9 bases fit TRBD2. This CDR3 comprises 16 residues. Germline loops: CDR1 SGHAT, CDR2 FQNNGV. The ends lost 1 base at V and 7 bases at J; junction bases unmatched: 8. The CDR3 loop is CASSLVAGGPWNEQFF. Written as DNA, the CDR3 is TGTGCCAGCAGCTTAGTCGCGGGAGGGCCTTGGAATGAGCAGTTCTTC.